The 14 T cell receptor beta chains reported below all come from one sample, sequenced in a study of a mutant IDH1 vaccine in newly diagnosed glioma. The repertoire was sequenced with immunoSEQ multiplex PCR; TCRdb's copy has only in-frame clones and lacks some. Of 70,000 to 100,000 clones in the sample, about four fifths were seen once. As for time point: baseline, week 1 (first vaccination visit). Treatment given: pre-vaccination baseline after standard-of-care therapy. Specimen: PBMCs, collected from a glioma patient treated with radiotherapy, temozolomide or both. The receptors come from a man aged 35 to 55 with glioma. Some clones in this sample may be carry-over from other donors' samples.

J is TRBJ2-2 and V is TRBV15; no definite D call. The CDR3 is 13 amino acids. Germline loops: CDR1 LNHNV, CDR2 YYDKDF (reference sequence). Trimming removed 1 base at V and 3 bases at J, with 3 bases between. CDR3 nucleotides: TGTGCCACCAGCAGAGGAGACACCGGGGAGCTGTTTTTT. Its protein is CATSRGDTGELFF.

The J gene is TRBJ2-7, the V gene TRBV27; weak D call: TRBD2 (5 bases). Deletions cut 5 bases from V and 7 bases from J, with 18 bases between. CDR1 and CDR2 from the germline V gene are MNHEY and SMNVEV (reference sequence). This CDR3 has 14 amino acids. The CDR3 loop reads CASSIRTGWREQYF. CDR3 coding DNA: TGTGCCAGCAGTATTCGGACCGGGTGGAGGGAGCAGTACTTC.

The chain is built from TRBV4-1 and TRBJ2-1, with D unclear. V was trimmed by 3 bases and J by 9 bases, leaving 18 bases between them. The germline gives CDR1 MGHRA, CDR2 YSYEKL. CDR3 length: 15 residues. The CDR3: CASSHNVPPKGEQFF. In nucleotides, the CDR3 is TGCGCCAGCAGCCATAATGTACCACCCAAGGGTGAGCAGTTCTTC.

V and J are TRBV4-1 and TRBJ2-1; D possibly matches TRBD1 or TRBD2 (5 bases each). The CDR3 length is 15 residues. In germline, CDR1 is MGHRA, CDR2 YSYEKL. V was shortened by 1 base and J by 10 bases, with 17 bases between the two germline ends. The CDR3 spells CASSQARDLREEQFF. The CDR3, as DNA: TGCGCCAGCAGCCAAGCCCGGGACCTTAGGGAGGAGCAGTTCTTC.

This clone was picked up one time. V gene TRBV2 combines with J gene TRBJ1-4, with D unclear. The V gene's germline CDR1 is SNHLY and CDR2 FYNNEI. The CDR3 has 15 residues. Trimming removed 6 bases from V and 0 bases from J, with 11 bases in between. This chain's CDR3 is CASSRQHATNEKLFF. The CDR3 DNA sequence: TGTGCCAGCAGCAGGCAACATGCAACTAATGAAAAACTGTTTTTT.

The rearrangement joins TRBV7-9 to TRBJ2-2; D may be TRBD1 or TRBD2 (5 bases each). The CDR3 length is 17 residues. V lost 6 bases to trimming and J lost 0 bases, with 17 bases between them. Germline V gives CDR1 SEHNR, CDR2 FQNEAQ (reference sequence). The DNA for the CDR3 is TGTGCCAGCAGGGGGACGTACGGGTACTCGAACACCGGGGAGCTGTTTTTT. Its translation is CASRGTYGYSNTGELFF.

The rearrangement uses TRBV5-1 and TRBJ2-7; 8 nucleotides agree with TRBD1. The CDR3 has 13 amino acids. Germline trimming cut 1 base from V and 3 bases from J; bases unmatched to any gene: 0. CDR1 is SGHRS, CDR2 YFSETQ, per germline. CDR3 nucleotide sequence: TGCGCCAGCAGCTTGACAGGGGGCTACGAGCAGTACTTC. Protein product: CASSLTGGYEQYF. The entire variable domain, with the rest obtained from reference TRBV5-1 and TRBJ2-7, is as follows: KAGVTQTPRYLIKTRGQQVTLSCSPISGHRSVSWYQQTPGQGLQFLFEYFSETQRNKGNFPGRFSGRQFSNSRSEMNVSTLELGDSALYLCASSLTGGYEQYFGPGTRLTVT.

For the CDR3, the DNA is TGCGCCAGCAGCAGGCAAGATTCCGGGGACTATGGCTACACCTTC. It specifies CASSRQDSGDYGYTF. The rearrangement links TRBV5-1 to TRBJ1-2; unclear D gene. Germline V lookup: CDR1 SGHRS, CDR2 YFSETQ. The ends were cut back, 4 bases at V and 3 bases at J, with 16 bases in the middle. This CDR3 spans 15 amino acids.

The chain joins TRBV6-1 to TRBJ1-6; D gene ambiguous. The germline CDR1 and CDR2 sequences are MNHNS and SASEGT. CDR3 length: 15 residues. The V gene lost 1 base and the J gene lost 7 bases, with 11 bases spanning the gap. The CDR3 here is CASSEVAPFNSPLHF. CDR3 sequence (DNA): TGTGCCAGCAGTGAAGTGGCCCCCTTCAATTCACCCCTCCACTTT.

This clone counts as medium-sized. V and J are TRBV2 and TRBJ2-7; no reliable D call. V lost 5 bases and J 3 bases, leaving 11 bases between the germline ends. This CDR3 is 13 amino acids long. The germline gives CDR1 SNHLY, CDR2 FYNNEI. As DNA, the CDR3 is TGTGCCAGCAGTAGCATACAAAACTACGAGCAGTACTTC. It codes for CASSSIQNYEQYF.

This chain connects TRBV14 to TRBJ2-3, with D maybe TRBD2 (6 bases). Germline CDR1 and CDR2: SGHDN and FVKESK. Trimming took 0 bases from V and 6 from J, leaving 13 bases between them. The CDR3 totals 15 residues. CDR3 nucleotide sequence: TGTGCCAGCAGCCAAGATCTCTCTAGCGCGGATACGCAGTATTTT. Translation gives CASSQDLSSADTQYF.

The J gene is TRBJ2-7, the V gene TRBV29-1; the D gene is possibly TRBD2 (6 bases). V lost 4 bases, J lost 2 bases, and 12 bases lay in between. The CDR3 loop spans 13 amino acids. From germline, CDR1 is SQVTM and CDR2 ANQGSEA. CDR3 sequence: CSVGSGETYEQYF. CDR3 coding DNA: TGCAGCGTTGGGTCGGGGGAGACCTACGAGCAGTACTTC.

The rearrangement joins TRBV27 to TRBJ2-2, with D possibly TRBD2 on 5 matching bases. Trimming pared 8 bases from V and 5 bases from J, leaving 12 bases between. Germline assignment: CDR1 MNHEY and CDR2 SMNVEV (reference sequence). This CDR3 contains 13 residues. This CDR3 reads CASSRAITGELFF. For the CDR3, the DNA is TGTGCCAGCTCGAGGGCTATTACCGGGGAGCTGTTTTTT.

The chain couples TRBV6-5 to TRBJ1-2; D remains ambiguous. CDR1 and CDR2 from the germline V gene are MNHEY and SVGAGI. This CDR3 comprises 11 residues. V gave up 6 bases and J gave up 8 bases, with 10 bases separating them. The CDR3 protein is CASRNERGYTF. DNA of the CDR3: TGTGCCAGCAGGAACGAGAGGGGCTACACCTTC.